This T cell receptor beta chain was recorded in a study of blood T cell repertoires in COVID-19 (TCRdb year 2020). Turning to the overall study: Samples from collaborators originated in the United States, Italy and Spain and spanned both the acute and convalescent phases of COVID-19. The material from the prospective study consisted of cDNA or gDNA derived from T cells, B-cell-depleted T cells, or PBMCs. Subjects who had been exposed to COVID-19, were actively infected with it, or had recovered from it provided the deeply sampled blood TCRbeta repertoires that made up the dataset. A freely available public database, intended as a resource for researchers studying the immune response to SARS-CoV-2, is where the repertoires were released. Samples were obtained from the ongoing ImmuneRACE study (first 160 participants) and from 1,254 subjects provided by 6 global collaborators. The sample metadata nearly always contained a de-identified subject ID, COVID-19 status, age in years and sex. Where available, HLA class I and class II types were taken from metadata supplied by the sample provider and were not determined by assay-based typing.

The paper as a whole reports these results and caveats: The quantity of clinical and demographic metadata differed by source and by participant and was supplied without curation.

Each collaborating institution followed its own protocols to collect whole blood in K2EDTA tubes. For TCRbeta analysis, collaborators shipped samples in one of three forms: frozen whole blood, isolated PBMCs, or DNA extracted from either of those sample types. Germline trimming amounts to 0 bases on V and 5 bases on J, with 4 as the count of junction bases outside the gene matches. From its cysteine to its phenylalanine, the CDR3 spans 16 amino acids. Only the CDR3 DNA stays, 48 bases, in frame from base 1. As encoded in the germline V gene (reference sequence), CDR1 is SGHNT while CDR2 is YYREEE. The immunoSEQ Assay, a bias-controlled multiplex PCR, was used to amplify TCRbeta CDR3 regions from genomic DNA. In the original analysis: The number of nucleated cells in each sample was estimated from the amplification of reference gene primers within the assay. Sequence reads were collapsed and filtered to measure the absolute abundance of every unique TCRbeta CDR3 rearrangement. For each sample, productive Simpson clonality was calculated as the square root of Simpson's diversity index across productive rearrangements. TCRdb provides this immuneACCESS table in a form limited to in-frame rearrangements. Some clones are lacking; in checked studies, under half of them reflect an unresolved V gene, and why the rest are absent is not known. V and J calls and clone size are those listed in that table; D and trimming were worked out from the DNA. This sample is represented by about 170,000 clones; about 86% of them were singletons. The top ten constitute roughly 7% of the sample.

Worth noting for this clone: The antigen this receptor binds is unknown. Qualities for individual bases were not recorded, and no much larger clone is one base off.

The specimen was peripheral blood. This receptor was obtained from a man aged 45 to 65 with active or convalescent COVID-19. The chain is made from TRBV5-4 and TRBJ2-3; TRBD2 matches 12 bases in the middle. CDR3 region: CASSLAGGLAGDTQYF. In nucleotide form, the sequence is TGTGCCAGCAGCTTGGCCGGGGGACTAGCGGGAGATACGCAGTATTTT.